The 25 T cell receptor beta chains reported below all come from one sample, sequenced in a study of cytomegalovirus exposure and HLA in healthy donors. Use of 60 Vbeta and 13 Jbeta primers characterized the PCR. The assay was immunoSEQ multiplex PCR, and TCRdb's table has in-frame clones only and misses some. The sample shows tens of thousands of clones, 60% to 80% of them seen only once. Input material: PBMCs. These receptor sequences come from a woman between 25 and 40 years old in good health and CMV-seronegative.

The chain combines TRBV5-1 with TRBJ2-1; 7 bases are shared with TRBD2. From germline, CDR1 is SGHRS and CDR2 YFSETQ. The CDR3 contains 15 residues. Trimming at V came to 4 bases and at J to 0 bases, leaving 4 bases not matched to a gene. CDR3 in amino acids: CASSPSGTSYNEQFF. The CDR3 DNA reads as TGCGCCAGCAGCCCAAGCGGGACCTCCTACAATGAGCAGTTCTTC.

This clone was recorded once. V gene TRBV10-3 combines with J gene TRBJ2-7; 7 nucleotides agree with TRBD2. Looked up from germline, CDR1 is ENHRY and CDR2 is SYGVKD. The CDR3 covers 19 residues. V trimming: 2 bases; J trimming: 0 bases; junction bases outside the gene matches: 16. The CDR3 nucleotides read TGTGCCATCAGTGAGGTGGTAGCGGCAGGAGGCGGGGGCTCCTACGAGCAGTACTTC. This sequence encodes CAISEVVAAGGGGSYEQYF.

The sample holds a few counts of this clone. The genes are TRBV9 and TRBJ2-1; 7 nucleotides line up with TRBD2. V lost 5 bases to trimming and J lost 5 bases; unmatched junction nucleotides: 4. From germline, CDR1 is SGDLS and CDR2 YYNGEE. The CDR3 length is 13 residues. The CDR3 spells CASSPSGHNEQFF. Here the CDR3 DNA reads TGTGCCAGCAGTCCTAGCGGTCACAATGAGCAGTTCTTC.

This rearrangement joins TRBV19 to TRBJ2-1; possibly TRBD2 for D (6 bases). Germline V lookup: CDR1 LNHDA, CDR2 SQIVND (reference sequence). The CDR3 runs to 12 residues. The V end lost 3 bases, the J end lost 9 bases, and 9 bases lay between the germline ends. CDR3 DNA: TGTGCCAGTAGTATTGGGCGGGGTGAGCAGTTCTTC. It encodes CASSIGRGEQFF.

This sequence joins TRBV2 and TRBJ1-4; 7 positions match TRBD1. Looked up from germline, CDR1 is SNHLY and CDR2 is FYNNEI. V shed 6 bases, J shed 0 bases, and the junction held 10 bases outside the gene matches. The length of the CDR3 is 17 residues. CDR3 sequence reads: CASSGLGQTATNEKLFF. In DNA, the CDR3 is TGTGCCAGCAGCGGTTTGGGACAGACTGCAACTAATGAAAAACTGTTTTTT.

The rearrangement joins TRBV27 to TRBJ2-7, with 11 nucleotides matching TRBD2. V gave up 3 bases and J gave up 6 bases; unmatched junction bases: 16. Germline V gene lookup returns CDR1 MNHEY and CDR2 SMNVEV (reference sequence). The CDR3 contains 18 residues. DNA for the CDR3: TGTGCCAGCAGTTTTAGACTAGCGGGAAACCCCCTAAAGGGCGAGCAGTACTTC. Translated, it gives CASSFRLAGNPLKGEQYF.

This rearrangement joins TRBV7-2 to TRBJ2-3, with 7 bases matching TRBD2. The length of the CDR3 is 15 residues. Losses at the gene ends were 6 bases for V and 2 bases for J; bases not matched to a gene: 8. CDR1 and CDR2 from the germline V gene are SGHTA and FQGNSA. CDR3 bases: TGTGCCAGCAGTCCACTAGCGCTGATCACAGATACGCAGTATTTT. Its protein product is CASSPLALITDTQYF.

This clone was observed a handful of times. This sequence joins TRBV6-1 and TRBJ1-1; perhaps TRBD1 as D (5 bases). The CDR3 runs to 13 residues. Looked up from germline, CDR1 is MNHNS and CDR2 is SASEGT. The ends were cut back, 10 bases at V and 5 bases at J, with 17 bases in the middle. This CDR3 reads CATAGGYGTEAFF. CDR3 bases: TGTGCCACCGCGGGGGGTTATGGGACTGAAGCTTTCTTT.

This chain's CDR3 is CASSGRDHRRRDEQYF. The CDR3 bases are TGCGCCAGCAGCGGGAGGGATCACCGACGTAGGGACGAGCAGTACTTC. The gene calls are TRBV5-1 and TRBJ2-7, with TRBD2 identical over 7 bases. The trim removed 4 bases at V and 5 bases at J, leaving 15 bases unmatched. This CDR3 region has 16 residues. Germline CDR1 is SGHRS and CDR2 is YFSETQ.

The chain links TRBV5-1 to TRBJ1-5, with D possibly matching TRBD1 (5 bases). CDR3 length: 15 amino acids. Germline V gene lookup returns CDR1 SGHRS and CDR2 YFSETQ. Trimming pared 4 bases from V and 5 bases from J, leaving 16 bases between. Here the CDR3 reads CASSPDPDSYQPQHF. In DNA, the CDR3 is TGCGCCAGCAGCCCGGACCCAGACAGCTATCAGCCCCAGCATTTT. The whole variable domain, filled in from reference TRBV5-1 and TRBJ1-5, reads KAGVTQTPRYLIKTRGQQVTLSCSPISGHRSVSWYQQTPGQGLQFLFEYFSETQRNKGNFPGRFSGRQFSNSRSEMNVSTLELGDSALYLCASSPDPDSYQPQHFGDGTRLSIL.

There are a few counts of this clone. V gene TRBV7-9 combines with J gene TRBJ1-5, with D possibly TRBD1 on 5 matching bases. Looked up from germline, CDR1 is SEHNR and CDR2 is FQNEAQ (reference sequence). This CDR3 contains 15 residues. V was pared by 1 base and J by 2 bases, with 9 bases between. The CDR3 is CASSLGWGGNQPQHF. DNA of the CDR3: TGTGCCAGCAGCTTAGGGTGGGGGGGCAATCAGCCCCAGCATTTT.

This clone has only a few counts. The rearrangement links TRBV7-8 to TRBJ2-7, with 13 bases matching TRBD2. Per the germline V gene, CDR1 is SGHVS and CDR2 is FQNEAQ. This CDR3 has 15 amino acids. V shed 5 bases and J 7 bases; nucleotides not matched to a gene: 8. In nucleotides, the CDR3 is TGTGCCAGCAGCACCGGACTAGCGGGGGTCGAGGAGCAGTACTTC. Translated: CASSTGLAGVEEQYF. Full variable domain (missing parts from reference TRBV7-8 and TRBJ2-7): GAGVSQSPRYKVAKRGQDVALRCDPISGHVSLFWYQQALGQGPEFLTYFQNEAQLDKSGLPSDRFFAERPEGSVSTLKIQRTQQEDSAVYLCASSTGLAGVEEQYFGPGTRLTVT.

The chain carries TRBV27 and TRBJ2-1; the match to TRBD2 covers 12 bases. Trimming cost V 6 bases and J 0 bases; bases outside gene matches: 6. Germline V lookup: CDR1 MNHEY, CDR2 SMNVEV (reference sequence). The CDR3 is 17 amino acids. CDR3 coding DNA: TGTGCCAGCAGGGATCTAGCGGGGGGGCTCTCCTACAATGAGCAGTTCTTC. Translation gives CASRDLAGGLSYNEQFF.

In its sample, this clone was seen once. As DNA, the CDR3 is TGTGCCTGGATCGACAGGGGCTCTGGAAACACCATATATTTT. Amino acids: CAWIDRGSGNTIYF. The V gene is TRBV30, the J gene TRBJ1-3, with 8 bases matching TRBD1. The V and J ends lost 4 bases and 0 bases, in that order; junction bases with no gene match: 2. This CDR3 comprises 14 residues. The germline V gene has CDR1 GTSNPN and CDR2 SVGIG (reference sequence).

V usage is TRBV5-6 and J usage is TRBJ1-2; 8 bases map to TRBD1. CDR3 length: 13 residues. Germline V CDR1 and CDR2: SGHDT, YYEEEE. The ends lost 8 bases at V and 4 bases at J; junction bases unmatched: 7. The DNA for the CDR3 is TGTGCCAGGGAAGACAGGGGTTGCTATGGCTACACCTTC. As protein: CAREDRGCYGYTF.

CDR3 loop: CASSAPSSYEQYF. The CDR3 DNA is TGTGCCAGCTCGGCCCCCTCGTCATACGAGCAGTACTTC. V usage is TRBV18 and J usage is TRBJ2-7; no clear D gene. CDR3 length equals 13 residues. V was trimmed by 6 bases and J by 4 bases, leaving 13 bases between them. The germline V gene has CDR1 KGHSH and CDR2 LQKENI. The variable domain in full, with the rest retrieved from reference TRBV18 and TRBJ2-7, is NAGVMQNPRHLVRRRGQEARLRCSPMKGHSHVYWYRQLPEEGLKFMVYLQKENIIDESGMPKERFSAEFPKEGPSILRIQQVVRGDSAAYFCASSAPSSYEQYFGPGTRLTVT.

The chain recombines TRBV7-9 with TRBJ2-7, with D perhaps TRBD1 (5 bases). V lost 5 bases and J lost 6, with 14 bases in between. Germline CDR1 is SEHNR and CDR2 is FQNEAQ (reference sequence). This CDR3 region has 13 residues. The CDR3 here is CASSQDSPREQYF. The CDR3 DNA is TGTGCCAGCAGCCAAGACAGTCCCCGCGAGCAGTACTTC.

This sequence joins TRBV29-1 and TRBJ2-5; no definite D call. CDR3 length equals 12 residues. Germline V gives CDR1 SQVTM, CDR2 ANQGSEA. V shed 4 bases and J shed 5 bases, with 11 bases lying between them. This CDR3 reads CSVGLVEETQYF. DNA of the CDR3: TGCAGCGTTGGGCTAGTTGAGGAGACCCAGTACTTC.

V and J are TRBV7-4 and TRBJ2-1; TRBD1 might be the D (6 bases). V lost 6 bases to trimming and J lost 4 bases, with 16 bases between them. Looked up from germline, CDR1 is SGHVT and CDR2 is SQSDAQ. The CDR3 has 15 amino acids. In nucleotides, the CDR3 is TGTGCCAGCAGGTACCGGGACACTCTATACAATGAGCAGTTCTTC. Protein product: CASRYRDTLYNEQFF.

This rearrangement joins TRBV30 to TRBJ2-5, with 8 bases fitting TRBD1. The V gene end was trimmed by 0 bases and the J gene end by 2 bases; junction bases not matched to a gene: 2. Germline loops: CDR1 GTSNPN, CDR2 SVGIG (reference sequence). This CDR3 contains 14 residues. The CDR3: CAWSVWTGQETQYF. DNA for the CDR3: TGTGCCTGGAGTGTGTGGACAGGGCAAGAGACCCAGTACTTC.

The chain combines TRBV7-2 with TRBJ1-2; possibly TRBD1 for D (6 bases). Per germline, CDR1 SGHTA and CDR2 FQGNSA. The CDR3 is made up of 13 amino acids. V lost 4 bases to trimming and J lost 4 bases, with 10 bases between them. DNA for the CDR3: TGTGCCAGCAGCTCACGGACAGCCTATGGCTACACCTTC. Protein: CASSSRTAYGYTF.

This clone was observed a handful of times. The rearrangement uses TRBV11-2 and TRBJ2-1, with 12 positions matching TRBD2. There are 16 residues in the CDR3. V lost 6 bases and J lost 7; bases outside the gene matches: 10. Germline values: CDR1 SGHAT, CDR2 FQNNGV. In DNA, the CDR3 is TGTGCCAGCAGTTCCGGACTAGCGGGAAATCGAAATGAGCAGTTCTTC. It specifies CASSSGLAGNRNEQFF. The entire variable domain, with the rest obtained from reference TRBV11-2 and TRBJ2-1, is as follows: EAGVAQSPRYKIIEKRQSVAFWCNPISGHATLYWYQQILGQGPKLLIQFQNNGVVDDSQLPKDRFSAERLKGVDSTLKIQPAKLEDSAVYLCASSSGLAGNRNEQFFGPGTRLTVL.

This clone has a handful of counts. The CDR3: CAIVAGATQYF. The CDR3 DNA sequence: TGTGCCATAGTAGCGGGGGCTACGCAGTATTTT. The rearrangement joins TRBV7-2 to TRBJ2-3; 9 bases agree with TRBD2. The CDR3 is 11 residues long. Germline V gene lookup returns CDR1 SGHTA and CDR2 FQGNSA. V gave up 10 bases and J gave up 8 bases; unmatched junction bases: 4.

The CDR3 DNA is TGCGCCAGCAGCTCACAGGGCAATATAGGTTCACCCCTCCACTTT. It specifies CASSSQGNIGSPLHF. The chain combines TRBV5-1 with TRBJ1-6, with D perhaps TRBD1 (6 bases). V lost 3 bases and J lost 9, with 16 bases in between. Germline lookup yields CDR1 SGHRS and CDR2 YFSETQ. This CDR3 spans 15 amino acids.

The V gene is TRBV5-1, the J gene TRBJ2-1; 7 bases line up with TRBD2. The germline gives CDR1 SGHRS, CDR2 YFSETQ. The ends lost 1 base at V and 1 base at J; junction bases unmatched: 2. This CDR3 spans 15 amino acids. CDR3 sequence: CASSLSSGSYNEQFF. In DNA form, the CDR3 reads TGCGCCAGCAGCTTGTCTAGCGGATCCTACAATGAGCAGTTCTTC.